The clone carrying this TCR beta chain showed up just a few times. What it recognizes is unknown. TCRdb redid the calling of the RT-PCR reads with MiXCR, one entry per CDR3 protein. The sample has roughly 760,000 distinct CDR3 sequences, less than 25% seen once; the top ten hold more than 8.5%. The data belong to a study of response to subunit inactivated influenza vaccine. Study outcomes and limitations: The authors proposed limited new T cell recruitment per seasonal influenza vaccination.

The V and J ends lost 1 base and 0 bases respectively, with 10 bases between them. CDR1 is SGHRS and CDR2 is YFSETQ in the germline V gene. This CDR3 is built from 15 residues. The V and J genes are TRBV5-1 and TRBJ1-1; no clear D gene. The clonotype originates from a man between 45 and 60 years old who received an inactivated influenza vaccine. The input for sequencing was PBMCs from blood, taken around 5 days after vaccination. The CDR3 nucleotides read TGCGCCAGCAGCTTGAGGCGGCCGCTGAACACTGAAGCTTTCTTT. Protein product: CASSLRRPLNTEAFF.